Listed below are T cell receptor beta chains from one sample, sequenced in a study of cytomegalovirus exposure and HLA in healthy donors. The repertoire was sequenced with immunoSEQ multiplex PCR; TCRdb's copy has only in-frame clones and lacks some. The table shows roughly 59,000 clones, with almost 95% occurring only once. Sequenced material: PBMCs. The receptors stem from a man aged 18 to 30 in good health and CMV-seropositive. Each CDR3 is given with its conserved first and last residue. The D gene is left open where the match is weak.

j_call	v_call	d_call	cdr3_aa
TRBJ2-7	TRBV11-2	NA	CASSLEGSYEQYF
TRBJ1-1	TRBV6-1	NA	CASSETGRNTEAFF
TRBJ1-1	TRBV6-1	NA	CASSDRNTEAFF
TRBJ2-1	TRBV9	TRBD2	CASSVTSGRANEQFF
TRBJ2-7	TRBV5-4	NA	CASRLGPYEQYF
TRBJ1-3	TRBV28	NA	CASTANSGNTIYF
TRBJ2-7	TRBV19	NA	CASSPSSYEQYF
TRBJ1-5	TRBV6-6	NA	CAANRDSNQPQHF
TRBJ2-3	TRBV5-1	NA	CASSLRSAGDTQYF
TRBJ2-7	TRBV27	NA	CASRTQGSLNEQYF
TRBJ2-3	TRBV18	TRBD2	CASSPLGTSGRANTQYF
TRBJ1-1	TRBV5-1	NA	CASSSGAANTEAFF
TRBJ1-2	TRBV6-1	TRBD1	CASSDLTGMTVGYTF
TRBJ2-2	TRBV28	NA	CASRSGPSGVTTGELFF
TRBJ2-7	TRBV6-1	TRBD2	CASSEGVTSGYEQYF
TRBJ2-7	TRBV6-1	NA	CASSPLLYEQYF
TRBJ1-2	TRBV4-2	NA	CASSQDAEGGYTF
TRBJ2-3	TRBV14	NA	CASSRRERTDTQYF
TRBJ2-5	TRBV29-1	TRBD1	CSVDSPRVEGGLETQYF
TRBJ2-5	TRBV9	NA	CASSVATGNKETQYF
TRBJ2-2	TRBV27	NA	CASSLYMNTGELFF
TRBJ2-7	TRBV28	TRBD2	CASREKGLAGDEQYF
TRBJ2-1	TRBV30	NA	CAWDTGYNEQFF
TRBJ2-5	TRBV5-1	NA	CASSPTSSGETQYF
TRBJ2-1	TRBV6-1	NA	CASQLSSYNEQFF
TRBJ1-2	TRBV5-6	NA	CASSLAGGGNYGYTF
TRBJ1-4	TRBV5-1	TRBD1	CASSFGHRQGTGNEKLFF
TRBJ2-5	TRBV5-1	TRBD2	CASSPGLAGIASTETQYF
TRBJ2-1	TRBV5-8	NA	CASSSMGLPYNEQFF
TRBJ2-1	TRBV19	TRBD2	CASSPIAGSNNEQFF
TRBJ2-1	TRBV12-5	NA	CASGLDRDLTEQFF
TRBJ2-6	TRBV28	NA	CASSFTVSGANVLTF
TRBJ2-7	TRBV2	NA	CASRTVTYEQYF
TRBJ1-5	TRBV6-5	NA	CASSEMADQPQHF
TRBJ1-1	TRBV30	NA	CAWKYGANTEAFF
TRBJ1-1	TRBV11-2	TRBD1	CASSGQGNTEAFF
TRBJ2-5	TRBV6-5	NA	CASRRGTQYF
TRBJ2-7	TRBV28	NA	CASSVSDKTYEQYF
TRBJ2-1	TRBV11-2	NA	CASSFSPDNEQFF
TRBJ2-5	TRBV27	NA	CASSLAGWETQYF
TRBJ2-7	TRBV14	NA	CASSQHGQSEAQYF
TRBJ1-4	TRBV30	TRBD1	CAWSDPRDRAYEKLFF
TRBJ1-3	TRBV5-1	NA	CASSVDNSGNTIYF
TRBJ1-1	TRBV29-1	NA	CSPSAGLNTEAFF
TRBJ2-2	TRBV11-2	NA	CASSTKGSGELFF
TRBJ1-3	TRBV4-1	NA	CASKRDSGNTIYF
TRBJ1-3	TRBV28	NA	CASSLFMGNTIYF
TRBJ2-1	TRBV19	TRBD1	CASSIGTAYNEQFF
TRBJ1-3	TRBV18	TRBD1	CASSAETGGRNTIYF
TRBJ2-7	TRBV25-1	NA	CASSALTGTLSSYEQYF
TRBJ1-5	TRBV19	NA	CASSRDITFISNQPQHF
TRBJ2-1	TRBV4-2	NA	CASSLGQQSSYNEQFF
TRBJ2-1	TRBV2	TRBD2	CASSVEREINEQFF
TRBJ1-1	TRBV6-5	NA	CASSTGQRLVAFF
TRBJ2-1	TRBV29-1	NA	CSAEGQGRNEQFF
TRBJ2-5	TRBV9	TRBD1	CASSPKLGARGLGETQYF
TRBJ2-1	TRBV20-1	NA	CSATGNEQFF
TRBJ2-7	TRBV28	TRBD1	CASSLGPGQASYEQYF
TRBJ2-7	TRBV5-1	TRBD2	CASSPGGTSGRIEQYF
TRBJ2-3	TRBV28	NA	CASSLLAATDTQYF